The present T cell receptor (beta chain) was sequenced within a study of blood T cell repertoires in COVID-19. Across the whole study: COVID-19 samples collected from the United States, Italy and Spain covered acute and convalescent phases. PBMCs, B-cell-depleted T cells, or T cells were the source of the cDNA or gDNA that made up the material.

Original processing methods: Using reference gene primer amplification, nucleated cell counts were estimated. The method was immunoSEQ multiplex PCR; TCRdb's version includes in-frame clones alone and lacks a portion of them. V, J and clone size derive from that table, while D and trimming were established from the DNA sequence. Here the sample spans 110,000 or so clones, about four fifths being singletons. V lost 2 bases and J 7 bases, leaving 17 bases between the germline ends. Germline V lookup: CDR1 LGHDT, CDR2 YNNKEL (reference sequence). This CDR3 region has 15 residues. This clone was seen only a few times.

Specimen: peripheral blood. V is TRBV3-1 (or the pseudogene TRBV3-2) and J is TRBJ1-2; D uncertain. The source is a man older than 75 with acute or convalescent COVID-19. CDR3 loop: CASSQNVGGSSGYTF. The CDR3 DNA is TGTGCCAGCAGCCAAAATGTGGGAGGGTCGAGTGGCTACACCTTC.